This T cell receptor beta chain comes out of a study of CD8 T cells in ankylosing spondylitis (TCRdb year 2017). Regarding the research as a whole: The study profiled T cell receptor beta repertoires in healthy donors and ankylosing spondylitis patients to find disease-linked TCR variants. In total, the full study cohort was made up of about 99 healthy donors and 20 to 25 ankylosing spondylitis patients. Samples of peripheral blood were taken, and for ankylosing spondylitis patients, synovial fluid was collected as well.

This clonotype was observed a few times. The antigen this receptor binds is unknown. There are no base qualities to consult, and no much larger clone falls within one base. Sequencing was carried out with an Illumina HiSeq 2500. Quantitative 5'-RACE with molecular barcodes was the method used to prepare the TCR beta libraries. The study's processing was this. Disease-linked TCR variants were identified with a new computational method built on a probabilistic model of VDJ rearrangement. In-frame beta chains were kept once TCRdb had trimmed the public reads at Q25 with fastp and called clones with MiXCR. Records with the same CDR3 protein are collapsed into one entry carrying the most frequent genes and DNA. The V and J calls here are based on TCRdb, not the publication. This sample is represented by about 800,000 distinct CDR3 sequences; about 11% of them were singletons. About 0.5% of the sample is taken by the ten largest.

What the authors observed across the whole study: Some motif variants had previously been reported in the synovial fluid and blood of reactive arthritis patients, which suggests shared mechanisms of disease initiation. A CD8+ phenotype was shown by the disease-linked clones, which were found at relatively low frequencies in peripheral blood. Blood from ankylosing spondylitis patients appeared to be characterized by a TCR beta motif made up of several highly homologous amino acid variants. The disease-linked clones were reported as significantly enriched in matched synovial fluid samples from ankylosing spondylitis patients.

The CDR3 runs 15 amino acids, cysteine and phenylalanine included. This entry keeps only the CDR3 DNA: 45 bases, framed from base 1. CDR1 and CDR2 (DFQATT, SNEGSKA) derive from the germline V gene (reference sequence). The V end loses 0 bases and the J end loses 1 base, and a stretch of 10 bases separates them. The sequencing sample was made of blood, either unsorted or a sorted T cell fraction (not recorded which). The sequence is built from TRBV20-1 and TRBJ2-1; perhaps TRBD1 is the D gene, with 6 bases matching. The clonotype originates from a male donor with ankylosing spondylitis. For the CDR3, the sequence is CSARDFGQSYNEQFF. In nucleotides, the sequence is TGCAGTGCTAGAGACTTCGGACAGTCCTACAATGAGCAGTTCTTC.